Shown below are 10 T cell receptor beta chains from a single sample sequenced in a study of OX40 agonist ivuxolimab in advanced cancers. The repertoire was sequenced with immunoSEQ multiplex PCR; TCRdb's copy has only in-frame clones and lacks some. The table lists roughly 15,000 clones, around four fifths of them singletons. The sample in question was CD4+ or CD8+ T cells sorted from blood, obtained in a trial of the OX40 agonist ivuxolimab. The source of these receptors is an adult with an advanced solid tumor such as melanoma, head and neck, liver or kidney cancer.

This chain uses TRBV19 with TRBJ2-2, with a possible D match to TRBD1 (6 bases). Germline V lookup: CDR1 LNHDA, CDR2 SQIVND (reference sequence). This CDR3 is built from 15 residues. V lost 7 bases, J lost 1 base, and 13 bases lay in between. The CDR3 loop is CASTSWGQNTGELFF. The CDR3 DNA reads as TGTGCCAGTACATCGTGGGGGCAGAACACCGGGGAGCTGTTTTTT.

The chain combines TRBV27 with TRBJ2-1; maybe TRBD2 (5 bases). Trimming pared 3 bases from V and 4 bases from J, leaving 7 bases between. This CDR3 has 13 residues. The germline CDR1 and CDR2 sequences are MNHEY and SMNVEV (reference sequence). In DNA, the CDR3 is TGTGCCAGCAGTTTGGGGAGATACAATGAGCAGTTCTTC. Translating it yields CASSLGRYNEQFF.

By frequency in the sample, this clone is medium-sized. The chain links TRBV2 to TRBJ1-2; TRBD1 agrees at 7 bases. CDR3 size: 14 residues. J gave up 5 bases and V 2 bases, and 5 bases lay outside the gene matches. Germline assignment: CDR1 SNHLY and CDR2 FYNNEI. CDR3 nucleotides: TGTGCCAGCAGTGAATTCGGGACAGTTTATGGCTACACCTTC. This sequence encodes CASSEFGTVYGYTF. Supplemented by reference TRBV2 and TRBJ1-2, the full variable domain reads EPEVTQTPSHQVTQMGQEVILRCVPISNHLYFYWYRQILGQKVEFLVSFYNNEISEKSEIFDDQFSVERPDGSNFTLKIRSTKLEDSAMYFCASSEFGTVYGYTFGSGTRLTVV.

Here the CDR3 DNA reads TGTGCCAGCAGCTTACGGGGGGGAGAGACCCAGTACTTC. It codes for CASSLRGGETQYF. The V gene is TRBV13, the J gene TRBJ2-5, with 8 bases aligning to TRBD2. There are 13 residues in the CDR3. Germline lookup yields CDR1 PRHDT and CDR2 FYEKMQ (reference sequence). V lost 2 bases, J lost 4 bases, and 0 bases stayed unmatched.

The chain combines TRBV2 with TRBJ2-3, with D maybe TRBD1 (6 bases). Trimming stripped 2 bases from V and 2 bases from J, with 17 bases between. The CDR3 consists of 17 residues. The germline CDR1 and CDR2 sequences are SNHLY and FYNNEI. The CDR3 here is CASSELGVRGPTDTQYF. The CDR3 DNA reads TGTGCCAGCAGTGAACTTGGCGTCAGGGGTCCCACAGATACGCAGTATTTT.

V and J are TRBV11-2 and TRBJ2-1; 10 positions match TRBD2. Trimming cost V 4 bases and J 8 bases; bases outside gene matches: 2. The CDR3 runs 13 residues. From germline, CDR1 is SGHAT and CDR2 FQNNGV. CDR3 amino acids: CASSYGTSDEQFF. The CDR3 bases are TGTGCCAGCAGCTACGGGACTAGCGATGAGCAGTTCTTC.

Relative to its sample, this clone is medium-sized. The V call is TRBV11-2, the J call TRBJ2-3; no definite D call. This CDR3 region has 12 residues. Deletions cut 3 bases from V and 2 bases from J, with 3 bases between. CDR1 is SGHAT and CDR2 is FQNNGV in the germline V gene. In DNA form, the CDR3 reads TGTGCCAGCAGCTTGTCCACAGATACGCAGTATTTT. Its translation is CASSLSTDTQYF.

This clone has only one observation. This chain links TRBV6-4 with TRBJ2-7, with 8 bases that match TRBD2. Germline lookup yields CDR1 MRHNA and CDR2 SNTAGT. CDR3 length: 14 residues. After removal of 5 bases from V and 3 bases from J, the junction contained 6 bases not matched to a gene. Here the CDR3 reads CASSLIAGSYEQYF. The DNA for the CDR3 is TGTGCCAGCAGTTTGATAGCGGGGAGCTACGAGCAGTACTTC.

V and J are TRBV7-9 and TRBJ2-3; the D gene could be TRBD1 or TRBD2 (5 bases each). The CDR3 length is 17 residues. Trimming stripped 6 bases from V and 7 bases from J, with 26 bases between. Looked up from germline, CDR1 is SEHNR and CDR2 is FQNEAQ (reference sequence). CDR3 residues: CASREPRGSAPDHTQYF. CDR3 in DNA: TGTGCCAGCAGAGAACCGAGGGGTAGCGCTCCCGACCATACGCAGTATTTT.

This clone is classed as medium-sized. The chain couples TRBV19 to TRBJ2-1; TRBD2 aligns across 9 bases. The trim removed 3 bases at V and 7 bases at J, leaving 4 bases unmatched. Germline V gene lookup returns CDR1 LNHDA and CDR2 SQIVND (reference sequence). The CDR3 has 14 amino acids. The CDR3 nucleotides read TGTGCCAGTAGTATTGCGGGAGGGCGGAATGAGCAGTTCTTC. The encoded protein is CASSIAGGRNEQFF.